This T cell receptor (beta chain) was recovered during a study of T-cell reconstitution after alpha-beta-depleted transplantation in children. General study points: Surviving recipient cells, namely T cells and thymic progenitors, were the source of high day-60 TCRbeta diversity in some patients. It was newly produced T cells that mostly accounted for T-cell counts and diversity one year after transplant. Several hundred rapidly expanded clones from non-depleted graft cells reportedly supplied alpha-beta T cells about two months post-transplant.

Unique molecular identifiers featured in how the TCRbeta library was prepared. TCRdb recomputed calls from the PCR reads with MiXCR, one row per CDR3 protein. The sample carries about 830,000 distinct CDR3 sequences, around 15% recorded once. CDR3 length: 13 amino acids. Germline V gene data show CDR1 as LNHNV and CDR2 as YYDKDF (reference sequence). V lost 10 bases to trimming and J lost 3 bases; unmatched junction nucleotides: 7. Note on this clonotype: Its antigen is currently unknown.

This specimen consisted of PBMCs, mostly from graft donor cells, obtained 360 days after TCRalphabeta/CD19-depleted stem cell transplant. The chain couples TRBV15 to TRBJ2-5, with 8 bases that match TRBD1. This sequence was found in a male patient younger than 18 who had a stem cell transplant for acute lymphoblastic leukemia, so the T cells may come from the graft donor. In DNA form, the CDR3 reads TGTGCCAGCACGACAGGGGTCGAAGAGACCCAGTACTTC. Its protein product is CASTTGVEETQYF.